The next 27 T cell receptor beta chains were all read from a single sample in a study of T-cell memory formation after mild COVID-19. A single record per CDR3 protein comes from TCRdb applying MiXCR to the 5' RACE reads. The table records roughly 70,000 distinct CDR3 sequences, around 15% of them present only once. The source material was PBMCs or a T cell subset sorted from them (not recorded which). The receptor source for this set is an adult woman who had mild COVID-19 (a few samples of this study predate the infection). Cell type and time point are not known.

This clonotype has more than one count but fewer than ten. The V call is TRBV3-1, the J call TRBJ2-1; D possibly matches TRBD1 or TRBD2 (5 bases each). CDR3 size: 17 residues. Germline CDR1 and CDR2: LGHDT and YNNKEL (reference sequence). The V end was cut by 0 bases, the J end by 4 bases, with 16 bases between. In DNA, the CDR3 is TGTGCCAGCAGCCAAGATTCTGGAGCAGAGGGGTACAATGAGCAGTTCTTC. Protein sequence: CASSQDSGAEGYNEQFF.

This chain connects TRBV29-1 to TRBJ2-3, with 7 bases fitting TRBD2. The CDR3 sequence is 15 residues long. With 3 bases clipped from V and 3 bases from J, the junction kept 9 bases outside the gene matches. Germline V gene sequence: CDR1 SQVTM, CDR2 ANQGSEA. CDR3 loop: CSVDPAGEGTDTQYF. For the CDR3, the DNA is TGCAGCGTTGACCCTGCGGGAGAGGGTACAGATACGCAGTATTTT.

The chain combines TRBV7-9 with TRBJ2-2, with 11 bases lining up with TRBD2. CDR3 length: 17 residues. Germline V lookup: CDR1 SEHNR, CDR2 FQNEAQ (reference sequence). Unmatched junction bases numbered 7, after V lost 5 bases and J lost 2 bases. CDR3 sequence: CASSADTSGSNTGELFF. DNA for the CDR3: TGTGCCAGCAGCGCCGATACTAGCGGGAGTAACACCGGGGAGCTGTTTTTT.

The chain couples TRBV7-9 to TRBJ1-4; tentatively, D is TRBD1 (5 bases). The ends were cut back, 5 bases at V and 5 bases at J, with 18 bases in the middle. The CDR3 has 16 amino acids. The germline CDR1 and CDR2 sequences are SEHNR and FQNEAQ (reference sequence). The CDR3 coding sequence is TGTGCCAGCAGCCTCCTCCTCGGGACGGAAAATGAAAAACTGTTTTTT. This encodes CASSLLLGTENEKLFF.

V and J are TRBV7-9 and TRBJ2-5; D perhaps matches TRBD1 (5 bases). Germline V CDR1 and CDR2: SEHNR, FQNEAQ (reference sequence). The CDR3 has 14 residues. Trimming stripped 5 bases from V and 5 bases from J, with 15 bases between. The CDR3 sequence is CASSKLARAETQYF. In DNA, the CDR3 is TGTGCCAGCAGCAAACTCGCCAGGGCTGAGACCCAGTACTTC.

The chain combines TRBV4-3 with TRBJ2-7; 11 bases are a match to TRBD2. Unmatched junction bases numbered 7, after V lost 2 bases and J lost 7 bases. This CDR3 region has 15 residues. In germline, CDR1 is LGHNA, CDR2 YSLEER. The CDR3 nucleotides are TGCGCCAGCAGCCAAATACTAGCGGGAGTCGAGGAGCAGTACTTC. This encodes CASSQILAGVEEQYF.

This clonotype came up many times. This rearrangement joins TRBV10-3 to TRBJ2-3, with TRBD2 identical over 12 bases. The CDR3 loop spans 17 amino acids. The ends lost 2 bases at V and 1 base at J; junction bases unmatched: 4. Germline CDR1 is ENHRY and CDR2 is SYGVKD. The CDR3 loop is CAISELRLAGGTDTQYF. In DNA, the CDR3 is TGTGCCATCAGTGAGCTGCGACTAGCGGGAGGCACAGATACGCAGTATTTT.

By its share, this clonotype is large. The genes are TRBV7-2 and TRBJ2-7, with 7 bases identical to TRBD1. Germline V gene sequence: CDR1 SGHTA, CDR2 FQGNSA. The V segment lost 6 bases and the J segment 2 bases; nucleotides outside the gene matches: 10. This CDR3 region has 15 residues. CDR3 loop: CASRSTGTDAYEQYF. The CDR3 DNA follows: TGTGCCAGCAGGTCTACCGGGACAGACGCCTACGAGCAGTACTTC.

This clonotype was found a few times. Here the CDR3 reads CASSGRDPNLQDLTF. The DNA for the CDR3 is TGTGCCAGCAGCGGCCGGGACCCTAATTTACAGGACCTGACTTTC. The V and J genes are TRBV7-9 and TRBJ2-6, with D perhaps given as TRBD1 or TRBD2 (5 bases each). Trimming cost V 5 bases and J 15 bases, with 23 bases left between them. Per germline, CDR1 SEHNR and CDR2 FQNEAQ (reference sequence). The CDR3 covers 15 residues.

This chain links TRBV12-3 or TRBV12-4 with TRBJ2-5; 7 nucleotides align to TRBD1. Trimming removed 5 bases from V and 5 bases from J; junction bases left unmatched: 8. The CDR3 is 14 residues long. The CDR3: CASSGTVNGETQYF. The CDR3 nucleotides read TGTGCCAGCAGTGGGACAGTAAACGGGGAGACCCAGTACTTC.

Only a few counts were recorded for this clonotype. The chain employs TRBV7-9 and TRBJ1-1; D not certain. Trimming removed 3 bases at V and 1 base at J, with 6 bases between. CDR3 length equals 13 residues. Looked up from germline, CDR1 is SEHNR and CDR2 is FQNEAQ (reference sequence). The CDR3 sequence: CASSFGKNTEAFF. The CDR3 DNA sequence: TGTGCCAGCAGCTTCGGCAAGAACACTGAAGCTTTCTTT.

With regard to this clonotype: As the CDR3 is not closed by the conserved phenylalanine or tryptophan, this likely results from a read error. V and J are TRBV6-5 and TRBJ2-3; D gene uncertain. In germline, CDR1 is MNHEY, CDR2 SVGAGI. V was pared by 7 bases and J by 2 bases, with 13 bases between. This CDR3 comprises 14 residues. CDR3 bases: TGTGCCAGCACACCCCGAGGCCCCACAGATACGCAGTATATT. Its protein is CASTPRGPTDTQYI.

The chain couples TRBV7-9 to TRBJ1-1; D possibly corresponds to TRBD1 (5 bases). The V end was cut by 1 base, the J end by 0 bases, with 9 bases between. Germline V gene sequence: CDR1 SEHNR, CDR2 FQNEAQ (reference sequence). The CDR3 contains 15 residues. The CDR3 DNA is TGTGCCAGCAGCTTAGAAGTGGGGGTGAACACTGAAGCTTTCTTT. Its translation: CASSLEVGVNTEAFF.

This clonotype was recorded a few times. The rearrangement links TRBV7-2 to TRBJ2-3; no definite D call. CDR3 length: 13 amino acids. The V gene lost 3 bases and the J gene lost 3 bases, with 7 bases spanning the gap. Germline assignment: CDR1 SGHTA and CDR2 FQGNSA. CDR3 coding DNA: TGTGCCAGCAGCTTCTTGGAAACAGATACGCAGTATTTT. Residues: CASSFLETDTQYF.

The CDR3 reads CASSQDRKWRLAAEETQYF. CDR3 nucleotide sequence: TGTGCCAGCAGCCAAGACAGAAAGTGGAGACTAGCGGCTGAAGAGACCCAGTACTTC. The genes are TRBV3-1 and TRBJ2-5; 9 bases agree with TRBD2. Germline CDR1 LGHDT, CDR2 YNNKEL (reference sequence). The length of the CDR3 is 19 residues. Trimming at V came to 0 bases and at J to 3 bases, leaving 14 bases not matched to a gene.

V and J are TRBV7-2 and TRBJ2-5, with TRBD2 matching 10 bases. V shed 5 bases and J 5 bases; nucleotides not matched to a gene: 11. The germline gives CDR1 SGHTA, CDR2 FQGNSA. The CDR3 length is 16 residues. DNA of the CDR3: TGTGCCAGCAGCCTAGTGGTAGCGGGGGGTTCGGAGACCCAGTACTTC. This codes for CASSLVVAGGSETQYF.

The chain combines TRBV4-1 with TRBJ2-7, with no clear D. Trimming removed 2 bases at V and 4 bases at J, with 9 bases between. This CDR3 is built from 13 residues. The V gene's germline CDR1 is MGHRA and CDR2 YSYEKL. The CDR3 region is CASSQFNLYEQYF. CDR3 coding DNA: TGCGCCAGCAGCCAATTCAACTTATACGAGCAGTACTTC.

V gene TRBV7-9 combines with J gene TRBJ1-1; no reliable D call. With 7 bases removed from V and 5 bases from J, the gap between germline ends came to 14 bases. The CDR3 loop spans 13 amino acids. CDR1 and CDR2 (germline): SEHNR, FQNEAQ (reference sequence). The CDR3 bases are TGTGCCAGCACCCCTTTTGCCTTAACTGAAGCTTTCTTT. Amino acids: CASTPFALTEAFF.

In this sample, this clonotype turned up a few times. The chain has TRBV5-6 and TRBJ1-1; D gene uncertain. The V gene lost 0 bases and the J gene lost 3 bases, with 6 bases spanning the gap. The CDR3 runs 13 residues. Germline CDR1 reads SGHDT; CDR2 reads YYEEEE. For the CDR3, the DNA is TGTGCCAGCAGCTTGGTAGCGGACACTGAAGCTTTCTTT. Encoded protein: CASSLVADTEAFF.

This chain uses TRBV29-1 with TRBJ2-1, with TRBD2 identical over 9 bases. The ends lost 5 bases at V and 6 bases at J; junction bases unmatched: 11. This CDR3 has 15 residues. Germline CDR1 SQVTM, CDR2 ANQGSEA. CDR3 loop: CSVSVAGGPGNEQFF. In DNA, the CDR3 is TGCAGCGTTTCCGTGGCGGGAGGGCCTGGCAATGAGCAGTTCTTC.

V is TRBV11-2 and J is TRBJ1-1, with D unclear. Trimming took 5 bases from V and 0 from J, leaving 4 bases between them. This CDR3 spans 12 amino acids. Germline CDR1 reads SGHAT; CDR2 reads FQNNGV. The CDR3 DNA sequence: TGTGCCAGCAGCCCCGTGAACACTGAAGCTTTCTTT. The encoded protein is CASSPVNTEAFF.

This chain joins TRBV5-1 and TRBJ2-3, with 10 bases identical to TRBD2. Germline V gene lookup returns CDR1 SGHRS and CDR2 YFSETQ. The CDR3 length is 17 residues. The V gene end was trimmed by 0 bases and the J gene end by 2 bases; junction bases not matched to a gene: 6. CDR3 sequence (DNA): TGCGCCAGCAGCTTGGAGCGGACTAGCGGAATCACAGATACGCAGTATTTT. It yields the protein CASSLERTSGITDTQYF.

This clonotype was observed a handful of times. The chain couples TRBV4-1 to TRBJ2-7; D not resolved. This CDR3 contains 15 residues. Germline loops: CDR1 MGHRA, CDR2 YSYEKL. V was cut by 1 base and J by 2 bases, with 12 bases left in between. The CDR3 loop is CASSQGGAQTYEQYF. The CDR3 bases are TGCGCCAGCAGCCAAGGAGGTGCTCAAACCTACGAGCAGTACTTC.

This clonotype was recorded a few times. The rearrangement uses TRBV7-2 and TRBJ2-5, with 7 bases identical to TRBD2. The CDR3 is made up of 15 amino acids. Germline V gene lookup returns CDR1 SGHTA and CDR2 FQGNSA. Trimming cost V 4 bases and J 0 bases; bases outside gene matches: 5. The CDR3 region has the DNA TGTGCCAGCAGCTGGGACGCGGGGGACCAAGAGACCCAGTACTTC. Protein: CASSWDAGDQETQYF. Full variable domain (missing parts from reference TRBV7-2 and TRBJ2-5): GAGVSQSPSNKVTEKGKDVELRCDPISGHTALYWYRQSLGQGLEFLIYFQGNSAPDKSGLPSDRFSAERTGGSVSTLTIQRTQQEDSAVYLCASSWDAGDQETQYFGPGTRLLVL.

This clonotype was observed once. The chain couples TRBV2 to TRBJ2-7; the D gene is possibly TRBD2 (6 bases). Germline assignment: CDR1 SNHLY and CDR2 FYNNEI. The V gene lost 2 bases and the J gene lost 0 bases, with 8 bases spanning the gap. CDR3 length: 14 residues. CDR3 DNA sequence: TGTGCCAGCAGTGAAATAGCGGACTCCTACGAGCAGTACTTC. Translation gives CASSEIADSYEQYF. Based on the CDR3 plus reference TRBV2 and TRBJ2-7, the full variable domain is EPEVTQTPSHQVTQMGQEVILRCVPISNHLYFYWYRQILGQKVEFLVSFYNNEISEKSEIFDDQFSVERPDGSNFTLKIRSTKLEDSAMYFCASSEIADSYEQYFGPGTRLTVT.

This chain uses TRBV11-2 with TRBJ2-1; 7 positions agree with TRBD2. Per the germline V gene, CDR1 is SGHAT and CDR2 is FQNNGV. Germline trimming cut 1 base from V and 4 bases from J; bases unmatched to any gene: 7. The CDR3 has 16 amino acids. The CDR3 coding sequence is TGTGCCAGCAGCTTAGTGCGGGGGAGGCTATACAATGAGCAGTTCTTC. Translation gives CASSLVRGRLYNEQFF.

This chain joins TRBV12-3 or TRBV12-4 and TRBJ2-3; D gene unclear. The CDR3 covers 16 residues. V lost 5 bases to trimming and J lost 0 bases, with 15 bases between them. The CDR3 bases are TGTGCCAGCAGTACGACCTCTTGGGTTAGCACAGATACGCAGTATTTT. This gives the protein CASSTTSWVSTDTQYF.